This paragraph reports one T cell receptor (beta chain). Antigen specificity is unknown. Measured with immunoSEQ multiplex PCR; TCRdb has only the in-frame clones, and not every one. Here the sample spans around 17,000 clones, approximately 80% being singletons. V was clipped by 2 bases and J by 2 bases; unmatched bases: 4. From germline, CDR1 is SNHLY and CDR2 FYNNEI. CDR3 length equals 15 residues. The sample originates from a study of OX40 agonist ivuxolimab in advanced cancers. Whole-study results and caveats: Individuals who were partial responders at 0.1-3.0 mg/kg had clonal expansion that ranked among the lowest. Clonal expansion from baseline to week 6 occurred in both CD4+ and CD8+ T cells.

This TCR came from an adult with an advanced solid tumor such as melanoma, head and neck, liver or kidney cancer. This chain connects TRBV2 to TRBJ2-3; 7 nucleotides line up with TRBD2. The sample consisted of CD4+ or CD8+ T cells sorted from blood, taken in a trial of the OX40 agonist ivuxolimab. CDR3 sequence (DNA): TGTGCCAGCAGTGAACACGCGGGAGACACAGATACGCAGTATTTT. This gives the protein CASSEHAGDTDTQYF.